The 27 T cell receptor beta chains given below trace back to one sample, sequenced in a study of vaccination and CD4 T cells after COVID-19. This sample's treatment: approximately 10-day PBMC culture with coronavirus spike peptide pools or control peptides (ViraFEST assay). No antigen is known for these receptors. Sequenced with the Oncomine TCR Beta short-read assay was DNA taken from cultured CD4+ T cells. Each CDR3 protein gets one entry after TCRdb re-called the PCR reads with MiXCR. Of about 13,000 distinct CDR3 sequences detected, 40% to 55% appear once; the ten largest clones hold about 8%. Sample: CD4+ T cells from blood, cultured in vitro, taken after SARS-CoV-2 vaccination. These receptors were taken from a human donor who had recovered from COVID-19.

V usage is TRBV6-5 and J usage is TRBJ2-1, with D unclear. Per germline, CDR1 MNHEY and CDR2 SVGAGI. V lost 4 bases and J 0 bases, leaving 10 bases between the germline ends. The CDR3 spans 15 residues. CDR3 amino acids: CASSSQSSSYNEQFF. Here the CDR3 DNA reads TGTGCCAGCAGTTCCCAGTCGAGCTCCTACAATGAGCAGTTCTTC.

V and J are TRBV7-9 and TRBJ1-1; D is uncertain. The CDR3 spans 13 residues. Germline CDR1 SEHNR, CDR2 FQNEAQ (reference sequence). V dropped 5 bases and J dropped 4 bases, with 11 bases sitting between them. The CDR3, as DNA: TGTGCCAGCAGCAACCGGGGAATCACTGAAGCTTTCTTT. Translation: CASSNRGITEAFF.

This clonotype is medium-sized by share. V usage is TRBV18 and J usage is TRBJ1-1; TRBD1 agrees at 7 bases. Trimming removed 3 bases from V and 1 base from J; junction bases left unmatched: 5. The V gene's germline CDR1 is KGHSH and CDR2 LQKENI. The CDR3 extends over 15 amino acids. In nucleotides, the CDR3 is TGTGCCAGCTCACCCCGACAGGGAGGGAACACTGAAGCTTTCTTT. The encoded protein is CASSPRQGGNTEAFF.

This clonotype was seen a few times. The chain combines TRBV6-1 with TRBJ1-2; no definite D call. V lost 2 bases to trimming and J lost 7 bases, with 14 bases between them. Germline V lookup: CDR1 MNHNS, CDR2 SASEGT. The CDR3 covers 14 residues. This CDR3 reads CASSELGGLSGYTF. The CDR3 nucleotides read TGTGCCAGCAGTGAATTGGGAGGTTTATCTGGCTACACCTTC.

This clonotype has only a few counts. This chain connects TRBV19 to TRBJ1-1; tentative D call: TRBD1 (6 bases). In germline, CDR1 is LNHDA, CDR2 SQIVND (reference sequence). The CDR3 has 14 residues. V shed 8 bases and J shed 4 bases, with 17 bases lying between them. The CDR3, as DNA: TGTGCCAGTTCGGTTACAGGGAAGGGCACTGAAGCTTTCTTT. Protein: CASSVTGKGTEAFF.

The chain carries TRBV14 and TRBJ2-1; D unclear. The V end was cut by 0 bases, the J end by 9 bases, with 6 bases between. Germline CDR1 is SGHDN and CDR2 is FVKESK. The CDR3 totals 12 residues. CDR3 DNA sequence: TGTGCCAGCAGCCAAGATCGAGCTGAGCAGTTCTTC. Its translation is CASSQDRAEQFF.

This clonotype has more than one count but fewer than ten. V is TRBV23-1 and J is TRBJ1-5; 7 bases match TRBD1. TRBV23-1 is sorted into the ORF group, with uncertain function. The CDR3 extends over 16 amino acids. V dropped 9 bases and J dropped 0; count of bases not matched to a gene: 11. DNA for the CDR3: TGCGCCAGATGCAGGGGGACCTCCTATAGCAATCAGCCCCAGCATTTT. This sequence encodes CARCRGTSYSNQPQHF.

This clonotype turned up a few times. For the CDR3, the DNA is TGTGCCATCAGTGAGTCTGTAGGGTTGACTGAAAAACTGTTTTTT. The encoded protein is CAISESVGLTEKLFF. The chain has TRBV10-3 and TRBJ1-4; no firm D call. V lost 0 bases to trimming and J lost 7 bases, with 12 bases between them. CDR3 size: 15 residues. Germline V CDR1 and CDR2: ENHRY, SYGVKD.

The rearrangement uses TRBV7-3 and TRBJ2-1, with TRBD2 as a possible D gene (5 bases). The CDR3 is made up of 15 amino acids. Looked up from germline, CDR1 is SGHTA and CDR2 is FQGTGA. V gave up 5 bases and J gave up 4 bases, with 15 bases separating them. Written as DNA, the CDR3 is TGTGCCAGCAGCAAACGGGATGCGGTTTACAATGAGCAGTTCTTC. Residues: CASSKRDAVYNEQFF.

The chain is built from TRBV5-1 and TRBJ2-3; D is undetermined. The CDR3 is made up of 18 amino acids. Deletions cut 0 bases from V and 2 bases from J, with 19 bases between. Germline loops: CDR1 SGHRS, CDR2 YFSETQ. CDR3 sequence reads: CASSLAFRSGLHTDTQYF. CDR3 in DNA: TGCGCCAGCAGCTTGGCCTTTCGAAGTGGGCTTCACACAGATACGCAGTATTTT.

This chain joins TRBV7-3 and TRBJ2-5; the D is unclear. Trimming took 5 bases from V and 5 from J, leaving 9 bases between them. CDR1 and CDR2 (germline): SGHTA, FQGTGA. The CDR3 is 12 amino acids. The CDR3 sequence is CASSTSGETQYF. The CDR3, as DNA: TGTGCCAGCAGCACCAGTGGGGAGACCCAGTACTTC.

V is TRBV10-1 and J is TRBJ1-2; TRBD1 is a possible D gene (5 bases). Germline V gives CDR1 WNHNN, CDR2 SYGVQD (reference sequence). The CDR3 spans 15 residues. Trimming took off 2 bases at V and 3 bases at J, with 13 bases between the two ends. The CDR3 reads CASSENTGLDYGYTF. DNA for the CDR3: TGCGCCAGCAGTGAGAATACAGGACTGGACTATGGCTACACCTTC.

V gene TRBV20-1 combines with J gene TRBJ1-2; D remains ambiguous. Per the germline V gene, CDR1 is DFQATT and CDR2 is SNEGSKA (reference sequence). Trimming shortened V by 3 bases and J by 0 bases, and 11 bases separated the two germline ends. The CDR3 is 14 amino acids. CDR3 sequence (DNA): TGCAGTGCTAGGCGAAGGGCAGCTAACTATGGCTACACCTTC. It is translated as CSARRRAANYGYTF.

This clonotype is classed as medium-sized (0.01 to 0.1%). The rearrangement links TRBV7-9 to TRBJ1-2; maybe TRBD1 (6 bases). V was cut by 5 bases and J by 4 bases, with 11 bases left in between. The germline V gene encodes CDR1 SEHNR and CDR2 FQNEAQ (reference sequence). The CDR3 loop spans 13 amino acids. The CDR3 protein is CASSVQGGYGYTF. CDR3 in DNA: TGTGCCAGCAGCGTACAGGGTGGCTATGGCTACACCTTC.

This sequence joins TRBV6-5 and TRBJ1-1, with D unclear. Germline loops: CDR1 MNHEY, CDR2 SVGAGI. The CDR3 consists of 13 residues. V lost 4 bases to trimming and J lost 0 bases, with 6 bases between them. The CDR3 sequence: CASSSDMNTEAFF. DNA of the CDR3: TGTGCCAGCAGTTCGGATATGAACACTGAAGCTTTCTTT.

The chain recombines TRBV4-3 with TRBJ2-3; 8 positions match TRBD2. V was clipped by 0 bases and J by 3 bases; unmatched bases: 5. The V gene's germline CDR1 is LGHNA and CDR2 YSLEER. The CDR3 is 16 amino acids. The CDR3 DNA reads TGCGCCAGCAGCCAAGATTATAGCGGGGAAACAGATACGCAGTATTTT. It specifies CASSQDYSGETDTQYF.

The chain combines TRBV27 with TRBJ1-5, with 7 bases aligning to TRBD1. Germline assignment: CDR1 MNHEY and CDR2 SMNVEV (reference sequence). J lost 4 bases, V lost 4 bases, and 7 bases had no gene match. The CDR3 spans 15 residues. CDR3 DNA sequence: TGTGCCAGCAGTTCTGAGGGGGCCTTTAATCAGCCCCAGCATTTT. Protein: CASSSEGAFNQPQHF.

The chain employs TRBV12-3 or TRBV12-4 and TRBJ1-3, with D possibly matching TRBD1 (5 bases). Trimming pared 6 bases from V and 0 bases from J, leaving 15 bases between. This CDR3 is 16 amino acids long. CDR3 DNA: TGTGCCAGCAGAGGAATCGGGACGGCCTCTGGAAACACCATATATTTT. Translated: CASRGIGTASGNTIYF.

The chain carries TRBV6-1 and TRBJ2-7; D possibly uses TRBD1 or TRBD2 (5 bases each). Trimming took 3 bases from V and 1 from J, leaving 10 bases between them. CDR3 length: 14 amino acids. Germline V CDR1 and CDR2: MNHNS, SASEGT. In nucleotides, the CDR3 is TGTGCCAGCAGTGATTCGGGGCTTTCCTACGAGCAGTACTTC. Its protein is CASSDSGLSYEQYF.

V gene TRBV20-1 combines with J gene TRBJ2-2, with a weak D call TRBD2 (6 bases). The CDR3 loop spans 16 amino acids. In germline, CDR1 is DFQATT, CDR2 SNEGSKA (reference sequence). The V end lost 1 base, the J end lost 2 bases, and 14 bases lay between the germline ends. CDR3 in DNA: TGCAGTGCTAGAGGGTCGCTGGGACTCAACACCGGGGAGCTGTTTTTT. It translates to CSARGSLGLNTGELFF.

This chain links TRBV5-1 with TRBJ2-1; 16 bases match TRBD2. The CDR3 has 18 amino acids. The trim removed 7 bases at V and 4 bases at J, leaving 11 bases unmatched. CDR1 is SGHRS, CDR2 YFSETQ, per germline. The CDR3 is CASFRTGLAGGRYNEQFF. CDR3 DNA: TGCGCCAGCTTTCGGACGGGACTAGCGGGAGGGAGGTACAATGAGCAGTTCTTC.

The chain links TRBV6-2 or TRBV6-3 to TRBJ1-1; perhaps TRBD1 as D (5 bases). The CDR3 length is 15 residues. In germline, CDR1 is MNHEY, CDR2 SVGEGT. V lost 7 bases to trimming and J lost 1 base, with 16 bases between them. The CDR3 here is CASIPAGGANTEAFF. The CDR3 DNA reads TGTGCCAGCATCCCAGCGGGGGGAGCGAACACTGAAGCTTTCTTT.

The CDR3 loop reads CATSRATAYNEQFF. In nucleotides, the CDR3 is TGTGCCACCAGCAGAGCGACAGCCTACAATGAGCAGTTCTTC. The chain recombines TRBV15 with TRBJ2-1; possibly TRBD1 for D (5 bases). CDR1 LNHNV and CDR2 YYDKDF come from the germline V gene (reference sequence). V was trimmed by 1 base and J by 2 bases, leaving 6 bases between them. This CDR3 contains 14 residues.

The gene calls are TRBV14 and TRBJ1-6; no clear D. This CDR3 region has 13 residues. V shed 4 bases and J shed 6 bases, with 7 bases lying between them. The germline gives CDR1 SGHDN, CDR2 FVKESK. Here the CDR3 DNA reads TGTGCCAGCAGCCCCCATGCTAATTCACCCCTCCACTTT. This encodes CASSPHANSPLHF.

The chain uses TRBV30 and TRBJ1-2; 10 bases are shared with TRBD1. The CDR3 covers 13 residues. The junction had 6 bases not matched to a gene; V was cut back by 3 bases and J by 8 bases. The germline gives CDR1 GTSNPN, CDR2 SVGIG (reference sequence). CDR3 residues: CAWSPDRGSGYTF. The CDR3 DNA reads TGTGCCTGGAGCCCGGACAGGGGGAGCGGCTACACCTTC. Filled out from reference TRBV30 and TRBJ1-2, the complete variable domain reads SQTIHQWPATLVQPVGSPLSLECTVEGTSNPNLYWYRQAAGRGLQLLFYSVGIGQISSEVPQNLSASRPQDRQFILSSKKLLLSDSGFYLCAWSPDRGSGYTFGSGTRLTVV.

This sequence joins TRBV28 and TRBJ1-2; tentative D call: TRBD1 (6 bases). Germline loops: CDR1 MDHEN, CDR2 SYDVKM. The CDR3 has 17 amino acids. Trimming left V 3 bases short and J 6 bases short, with 23 bases between. DNA of the CDR3: TGTGCCAGCAGTTTTTTCGCAGGGGCGCCGTCGGTTAATGGCTACACCTTC. Encoded protein: CASSFFAGAPSVNGYTF.

This chain links TRBV14 with TRBJ1-2; D possibly corresponds to TRBD1 (5 bases). From germline, CDR1 is SGHDN and CDR2 FVKESK. Trimming removed 4 bases from V and 4 bases from J, with 13 bases in between. The CDR3 spans 14 residues. For the CDR3, the DNA is TGTGCCAGCAGCCCAGGGTATTCGGGCTATGGCTACACCTTC. Protein: CASSPGYSGYGYTF.